Included here is one TCR beta chain sequence, with context. Methods used by the authors: Nucleated cell counts were estimated from reference gene primer amplification. Sequenced by immunoSEQ multiplex PCR; TCRdb stores in-frame clones only, minus some. The DNA was the basis for D and trimming; V, J and clone size are from that table. The table records 260,000 or so clones, 84% of them present only once. The data derive from a study of blood T cell repertoires in COVID-19. The wider study: Italy, Spain and the United States were the sources of the convalescent and acute COVID-19 samples. T cells, B-cell-depleted T cells, or PBMCs provided the cDNA or gDNA that served as material.

This TCR was sampled from a human donor in a cohort sampled during active COVID-19. Material: peripheral blood.

This CDR3 reads CASSLLAGAYEQYF. The CDR3 nucleotides read TGTGCCAGCAGTTTACTAGCGGGGGCTTACGAGCAGTACTTC. The V and J genes are TRBV6-5 and TRBJ2-7; 11 bases match TRBD2. The germline V gene encodes CDR1 MNHEY and CDR2 SVGAGI. CDR3 length: 14 amino acids. With 4 bases clipped from V and 4 bases from J, the junction kept 3 bases outside the gene matches.